Presented here are 3 T cell receptor beta chains from one specimen sequenced in a study of blood T cell repertoires in COVID-19. Sequencing used immunoSEQ multiplex PCR; TCRdb keeps in-frame clones, though not all of them. The repertoire holds 45,000 to 55,000 clones, with over 75% as singletons. The sequencing sample was made of peripheral blood. Every receptor here comes from a human donor in a cohort sampled during active COVID-19.

This chain's CDR3 is CASSSGMDRAKTQYF. CDR3 DNA: TGTGCCAGCTCCTCCGGCATGGACAGGGCCAAGACCCAGTACTTC. V usage is TRBV18 and J usage is TRBJ2-5; 8 positions agree with TRBD1. Trimming cost V 6 bases and J 6 bases; bases outside gene matches: 12. The germline V gene has CDR1 KGHSH and CDR2 LQKENI. The CDR3 runs to 15 residues. The entire variable domain, with the rest obtained from reference TRBV18 and TRBJ2-5, is as follows: NAGVMQNPRHLVRRRGQEARLRCSPMKGHSHVYWYRQLPEEGLKFMVYLQKENIIDESGMPKERFSAEFPKEGPSILRIQQVVRGDSAAYFCASSSGMDRAKTQYFGPGTRLLVL.

Only one count was recorded for this clone. The gene calls are TRBV12-3 or TRBV12-4 and TRBJ1-2, with TRBD1 matching 8 bases. V lost 10 bases, J lost 6 bases, and 10 bases stayed unmatched. The CDR3 contains 13 residues. CDR3 sequence reads: CATYPADRDGYTF. The CDR3 bases are TGTGCCACCTACCCCGCGGACAGGGATGGCTACACCTTC.

This chain joins TRBV4-2 and TRBJ2-3, with a weak D call TRBD2 (6 bases). This CDR3 spans 15 amino acids. Trimming cost V 4 bases and J 0 bases, with 11 bases left between them. Germline V gene data show CDR1 as LGHNA and CDR2 as YNFKEQ. This CDR3 reads CASSLDGTSTDTQYF. CDR3 nucleotides: TGTGCCAGCAGCCTGGACGGGACTAGCACAGATACGCAGTATTTT.